The 19 T cell receptor beta chains in this list originate from one sample, sequenced in a study of blood T cells in healthy people across ages. Combining a sample-barcoded 5' primer with a J-beta primer mix, a second PCR ran for 7 to 11 cycles. TCRdb re-derived calls from the 5' RACE reads in MiXCR, one entry per CDR3 protein. The sample has 650,000 to 800,000 distinct CDR3 sequences; 40% to 50% are singletons. Sequenced: blood. The receptor set was obtained from a man aged 60-69 years in good health.

This clonotype was seen a handful of times. CDR3: CASSLGQGSPLHF. CDR3 DNA sequence: TGTGCCAGCAGCTTGGGACAGGGCTCACCCCTCCACTTT. The rearrangement links TRBV7-2 to TRBJ1-6, with 9 nucleotides matching TRBD1. The CDR3 consists of 13 residues. The V gene's germline CDR1 is SGHTA and CDR2 FQGNSA. V was clipped by 3 bases and J by 10 bases; unmatched bases: 1.

The CDR3 reads CATRQEEDNEQFF. The CDR3 coding sequence is TGTGCCACACGACAGGAGGAGGACAATGAGCAGTTCTTC. The chain employs TRBV24-1 and TRBJ2-1, with D perhaps matching TRBD1 (6 bases). Trimming took off 10 bases at V and 5 bases at J, with 14 bases between the two ends. The CDR3 totals 13 residues. Germline-derived CDR1 and CDR2 are KGHDR and SFDVKD.

This clonotype was picked up many times. The CDR3: CSARISGANVLTF. CDR3 nucleotides: TGCAGTGCTAGGATCTCTGGGGCCAACGTCCTGACTTTC. The chain carries TRBV20-1 and TRBJ2-6; D gene ambiguous. Between the trimmed V and J ends, which lost 3 bases and 0 bases, there was a span of 3 bases. This CDR3 is built from 13 residues. Germline CDR1 reads DFQATT; CDR2 reads SNEGSKA (reference sequence).

The chain uses TRBV4-3 and TRBJ1-1; 8 bases match TRBD1. The junction had 6 bases not matched to a gene; V was cut back by 5 bases and J by 1 base. CDR3 length equals 15 residues. Germline lookup yields CDR1 LGHNA and CDR2 YSLEER. Written as DNA, the CDR3 is TGCGCCAGCAGCTATCGGACAGGGCGGAACACTGAAGCTTTCTTT. It yields the protein CASSYRTGRNTEAFF.

CDR3 in DNA: TGTGCCAGCAGCTCCATTAGGGGGCCTGAGCAGTTCTTC. This gives the protein CASSSIRGPEQFF. The V gene is TRBV7-2, the J gene TRBJ2-1; TRBD1 matches 7 bases. The J segment lost 9 bases and the V segment lost 4 bases, leaving 6 bases of the junction unmatched. Germline V CDR1 and CDR2: SGHTA, FQGNSA. The CDR3 is 13 amino acids.

The chain has TRBV7-9 and TRBJ2-5; no definite D call. The length of the CDR3 is 14 residues. Germline assignment: CDR1 SEHNR and CDR2 FQNEAQ (reference sequence). Trimming removed 2 bases at V and 11 bases at J, with 18 bases between. CDR3 region: CASSLRPIVNEQYF. DNA for the CDR3: TGTGCCAGCAGCTTAAGGCCGATCGTCAATGAGCAGTACTTC. Drawing the rest from reference TRBV7-9 and TRBJ2-5, the complete variable domain is DTGVSQNPRHKITKRGQNVTFRCDPISEHNRLYWYRQTLGQGPEFLTYFQNEAQLEKSRLLSDRFSAERPKGSFSTLEIQRTEQGDSAMYLCASSLRPIVNEQYFGPGTRLLVL.

V and J are TRBV20-1 and TRBJ2-1; D may be TRBD2 (5 bases). CDR1 and CDR2 (germline): DFQATT, SNEGSKA (reference sequence). There are 13 residues in the CDR3. With 4 bases removed from V and 8 bases from J, the gap between germline ends came to 15 bases. CDR3 in amino acids: CSAKRVKSHEQFF. For the CDR3, the DNA is TGCAGTGCTAAGAGGGTTAAAAGTCATGAGCAGTTCTTC.

V usage is TRBV3-1 and J usage is TRBJ2-5, with D perhaps being TRBD1 or TRBD2 (5 bases each). Germline values: CDR1 LGHDT, CDR2 YNNKEL (reference sequence). Trimming took off 3 bases at V and 4 bases at J, with 18 bases between the two ends. CDR3 length: 16 residues. The CDR3 loop reads CASSQDWDPRRETQYF. In DNA form, the CDR3 reads TGTGCCAGCAGCCAGGATTGGGACCCCAGGCGAGAGACCCAGTACTTC.

This chain connects TRBV6-5 to TRBJ1-2; D not certain. V was cut by 2 bases and J by 10 bases, with 11 bases left in between. CDR1 and CDR2 from the germline V gene are MNHEY and SVGAGI. The CDR3 sequence is 12 residues long. CDR3 sequence (DNA): TGTGCCAGCAGTTACCGGGCAGGTGCCTACACCTTC. It translates to CASSYRAGAYTF.

This chain links TRBV7-9 with TRBJ2-1; maybe TRBD1 (6 bases). V dropped 3 bases and J dropped 3 bases, with 12 bases sitting between them. This CDR3 has 15 amino acids. Germline CDR1 reads SEHNR; CDR2 reads FQNEAQ (reference sequence). The DNA of the CDR3 is TGTGCCAGCAGCTTTCAGGGGAAAAGCTACAATGAGCAGTTCTTC. The encoded protein is CASSFQGKSYNEQFF.

This rearrangement joins TRBV7-2 to TRBJ1-4; possible D gene TRBD1, 5 bases. The V end was cut by 1 base, the J end by 0 bases, with 9 bases between. The CDR3 contains 16 residues. Looked up from germline, CDR1 is SGHTA and CDR2 is FQGNSA. The CDR3 spells CASSLESGATNEKLFF. DNA of the CDR3: TGTGCCAGCAGCTTAGAGTCGGGGGCAACTAATGAAAAACTGTTTTTT.

This chain links TRBV6-5 with TRBJ2-5; 7 positions agree with TRBD2. The CDR3 sequence is 14 residues long. Trimming at V came to 6 bases and at J to 2 bases, leaving 6 bases not matched to a gene. CDR1 is MNHEY, CDR2 SVGAGI, per germline. CDR3 nucleotide sequence: TGTGCCAGCAGGGACTATAGCGGGCAAGAGACCCAGTACTTC. Amino acid sequence: CASRDYSGQETQYF.

The chain is built from TRBV20-1 and TRBJ2-3, with 9 bases aligning to TRBD2. Germline V CDR1 and CDR2: DFQATT, SNEGSKA (reference sequence). CDR3 length: 15 amino acids. The V and J ends lost 3 bases and 8 bases, in that order; junction bases with no gene match: 12. This CDR3 reads CSASILGSGGRTQYF. Written as DNA, the CDR3 is TGCAGTGCTAGTATTCTGGGGAGCGGGGGGCGTACGCAGTATTTT.

V gene TRBV28 combines with J gene TRBJ1-5; TRBD1 agrees at 12 bases. Germline CDR1 MDHEN, CDR2 SYDVKM. CDR3 length: 15 amino acids. V trimming: 9 bases; J trimming: 6 bases; junction bases outside the gene matches: 9. The CDR3 reads CASHRDRGLGQPQHF. Written as DNA, the CDR3 is TGTGCCAGTCATCGGGACAGGGGGCTTGGTCAGCCCCAGCATTTT.

The chain uses TRBV19 and TRBJ2-3; D gene unclear. The CDR3 covers 13 residues. Germline V gene data show CDR1 as LNHDA and CDR2 as SQIVND (reference sequence). Trimming stripped 6 bases from V and 4 bases from J, with 11 bases between. The CDR3 DNA sequence: TGTGCCAGTAGCATATTAGAGGCAGATACGCAGTATTTT. It encodes CASSILEADTQYF.

This rearrangement joins TRBV4-3 to TRBJ2-4; 9 nucleotides agree with TRBD1. Losses at the gene ends were 1 base for V and 4 bases for J; bases not matched to a gene: 8. Per the germline V gene, CDR1 is LGHNA and CDR2 is YSLEER. CDR3 length equals 17 residues. CDR3 residues: CASSQVKPGQGKNIQYF. The DNA for the CDR3 is TGCGCCAGCAGCCAAGTGAAACCGGGACAGGGTAAAAACATTCAGTACTTC.

The chain uses TRBV13 and TRBJ2-7, with a weak D call TRBD2 (6 bases). CDR3 length: 15 amino acids. Germline V gene lookup returns CDR1 PRHDT and CDR2 FYEKMQ (reference sequence). V lost 5 bases to trimming and J lost 3 bases, with 17 bases between them. The CDR3 spells CASSPRRGSGYEQYF. Written as DNA, the CDR3 is TGTGCCAGCAGCCCACGGAGGGGAAGTGGCTACGAGCAGTACTTC.

The chain joins TRBV7-2 to TRBJ2-7; 8 positions match TRBD1. CDR1 and CDR2 from the germline V gene are SGHTA and FQGNSA. The length of the CDR3 is 17 residues. V lost 5 bases and J lost 7; bases outside the gene matches: 19. CDR3 sequence (DNA): TGTGCCAGCAGCCCGATCGGGTACAGGGGGAGCGGCAATGAGCAGTACTTC. Encoded protein: CASSPIGYRGSGNEQYF.

This chain connects TRBV18 to TRBJ2-5; no firm D call. The CDR3 is 13 amino acids. Germline lookup yields CDR1 KGHSH and CDR2 LQKENI. The germline V and J ends were trimmed by 3 bases and 2 bases, with 7 bases remaining between them. The CDR3 bases are TGTGCCAGCTCACCTCTAGTGCAAGAGACCCAGTACTTC. It specifies CASSPLVQETQYF.